The T cell receptor (beta chain) described here comes from a study of T cells in localized non-small cell lung cancer. Study results and caveats: Uninvolved adjacent lung showed peak T cell clonality, exceeding tumor.

TCRdb keeps only in-frame clones here, not all; method: immunoSEQ multiplex PCR. The repertoire holds a few thousand clones, 28% seen once, with 8% to 9.5% in the top ten. There are a few counts of this clone. Its antigen is unidentified. This material consisted of lung tumor tissue, taken before any cancer treatment. The TCR was taken from a female donor older than 55 with stage I lung adenocarcinoma.

CDR3 protein: CASSEVFRGWYEQYF. In nucleotides, the CDR3 is TGTGCCAGCAGTGAAGTCTTCAGGGGTTGGTACGAGCAGTACTTC. The chain links TRBV6-1 to TRBJ2-7; the D gene is possibly TRBD1 (6 bases). V lost 1 base and J 4 bases, leaving 14 bases between the germline ends. CDR1 is MNHNS and CDR2 is SASEGT in the germline V gene. The CDR3 totals 15 residues.